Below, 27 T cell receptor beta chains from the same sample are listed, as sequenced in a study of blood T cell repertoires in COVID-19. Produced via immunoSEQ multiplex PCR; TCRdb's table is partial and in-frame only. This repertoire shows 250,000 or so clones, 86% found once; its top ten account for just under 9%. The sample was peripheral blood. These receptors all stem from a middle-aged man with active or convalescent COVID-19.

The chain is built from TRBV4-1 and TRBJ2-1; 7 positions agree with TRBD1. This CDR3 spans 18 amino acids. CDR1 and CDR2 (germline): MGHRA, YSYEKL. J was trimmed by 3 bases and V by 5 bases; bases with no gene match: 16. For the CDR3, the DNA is TGCGCCAGCAGCGCTTCCTCCCCCCGGGACAGACTCTACAATGAGCAGTTCTTC. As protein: CASSASSPRDRLYNEQFF.

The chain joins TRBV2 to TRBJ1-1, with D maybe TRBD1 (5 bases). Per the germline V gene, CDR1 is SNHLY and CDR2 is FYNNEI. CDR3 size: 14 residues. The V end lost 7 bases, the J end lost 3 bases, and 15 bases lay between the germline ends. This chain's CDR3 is CASKSGGSYTEAFF. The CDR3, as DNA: TGTGCCAGCAAGTCTGGGGGGTCCTACACTGAAGCTTTCTTT.

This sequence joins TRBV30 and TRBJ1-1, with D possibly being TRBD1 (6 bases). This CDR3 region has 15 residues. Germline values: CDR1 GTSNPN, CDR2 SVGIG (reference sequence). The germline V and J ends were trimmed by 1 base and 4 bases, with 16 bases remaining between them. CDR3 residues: CAWSEGQPGGTEAFF. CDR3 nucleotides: TGTGCCTGGAGTGAAGGACAGCCCGGAGGCACTGAAGCTTTCTTT.

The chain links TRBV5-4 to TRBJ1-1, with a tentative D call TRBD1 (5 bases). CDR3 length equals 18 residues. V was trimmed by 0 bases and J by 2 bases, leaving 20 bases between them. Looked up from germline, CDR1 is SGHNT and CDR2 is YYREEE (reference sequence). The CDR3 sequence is CASSLATVGGGVNTEAFF. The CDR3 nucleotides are TGTGCCAGCAGCTTGGCCACTGTGGGGGGGGGAGTAAACACTGAAGCTTTCTTT. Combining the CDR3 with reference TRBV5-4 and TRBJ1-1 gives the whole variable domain ETGVTQSPTHLIKTRGQQVTLRCSSQSGHNTVSWYQQALGQGPQFIFQYYREEENGRGNFPPRFSGLQFPNYSSELNVNALELDDSALYLCASSLATVGGGVNTEAFFGQGTRLTVV.

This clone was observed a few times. CDR3 DNA sequence: TGTGCCAGTAGTTTAGGGGGAGGAAGGTCCTACGAGCAGTACTTC. It is translated as CASSLGGGRSYEQYF. The V call is TRBV19, the J call TRBJ2-7; either TRBD1 or TRBD2 may supply D (6 bases each). CDR1 and CDR2 from the germline V gene are LNHDA and SQIVND (reference sequence). CDR3 size: 15 residues. V gave up 5 bases and J gave up 1 base, with 15 bases separating them.

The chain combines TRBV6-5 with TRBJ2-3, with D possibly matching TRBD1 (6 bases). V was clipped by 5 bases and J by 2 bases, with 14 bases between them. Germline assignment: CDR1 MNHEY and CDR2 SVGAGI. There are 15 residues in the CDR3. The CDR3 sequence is CASSKQGGDTDTQYF. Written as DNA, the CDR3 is TGTGCCAGCAGTAAACAGGGTGGGGACACAGATACGCAGTATTTT.

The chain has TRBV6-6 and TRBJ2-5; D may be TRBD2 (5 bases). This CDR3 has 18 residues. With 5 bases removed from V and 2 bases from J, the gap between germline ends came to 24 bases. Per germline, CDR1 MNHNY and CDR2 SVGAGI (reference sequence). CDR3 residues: CASSPPGINGIGQETQYF. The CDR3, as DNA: TGTGCCAGCAGTCCCCCAGGAATTAACGGGATAGGGCAAGAGACCCAGTACTTC.

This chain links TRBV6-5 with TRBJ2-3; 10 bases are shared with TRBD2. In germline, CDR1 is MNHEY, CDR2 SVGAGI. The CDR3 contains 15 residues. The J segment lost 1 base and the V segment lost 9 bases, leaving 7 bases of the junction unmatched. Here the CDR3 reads CASTLLAGGTDTQYF. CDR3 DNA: TGTGCCAGTACCTTGCTAGCGGGGGGCACAGATACGCAGTATTTT.

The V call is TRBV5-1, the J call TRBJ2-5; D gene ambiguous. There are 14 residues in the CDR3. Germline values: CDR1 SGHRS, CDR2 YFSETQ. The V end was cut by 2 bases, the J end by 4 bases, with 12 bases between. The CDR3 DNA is TGCGCCAGCAGCTTCGCGCTTTACCCAGAGACCCAGTACTTC. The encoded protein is CASSFALYPETQYF.

The CDR3 loop is CASSNLYEQYF. The CDR3 nucleotides are TGTGCCAGCAGTAATCTTTACGAGCAGTACTTC. V and J are TRBV28 and TRBJ2-7; no reliable D call. The CDR3 is 11 amino acids. CDR1 is MDHEN and CDR2 is SYDVKM in the germline V gene. Trimming stripped 5 bases from V and 4 bases from J, with 6 bases between. Filled out from reference TRBV28 and TRBJ2-7, the complete variable domain reads DVKVTQSSRYLVKRTGEKVFLECVQDMDHENMFWYRQDPGLGLRLIYFSYDVKMKEKGDIPEGYSVSREKKERFSLILESASTNQTSMYLCASSNLYEQYFGPGTRLTVT.

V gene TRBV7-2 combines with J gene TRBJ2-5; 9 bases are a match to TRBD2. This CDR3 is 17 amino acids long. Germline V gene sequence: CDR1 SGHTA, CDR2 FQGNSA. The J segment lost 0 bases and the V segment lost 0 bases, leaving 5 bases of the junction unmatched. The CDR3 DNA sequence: TGTGCCAGCAGCTTAGCCTCGCTAGCGGGAAACCAAGAGACCCAGTACTTC. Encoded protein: CASSLASLAGNQETQYF.

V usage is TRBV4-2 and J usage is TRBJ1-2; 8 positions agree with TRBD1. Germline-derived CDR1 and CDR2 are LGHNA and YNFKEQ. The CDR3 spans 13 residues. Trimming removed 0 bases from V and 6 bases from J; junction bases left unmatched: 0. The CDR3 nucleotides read TGTGCCAGCAGCCAAGACAGGGGGCATGGCTACACCTTC. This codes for CASSQDRGHGYTF.

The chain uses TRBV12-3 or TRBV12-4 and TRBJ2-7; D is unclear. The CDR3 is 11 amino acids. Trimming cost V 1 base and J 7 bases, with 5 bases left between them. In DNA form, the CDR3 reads TGTGCCAGCAGTTTAGGCCGGGAGCAGTACTTC. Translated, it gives CASSLGREQYF.

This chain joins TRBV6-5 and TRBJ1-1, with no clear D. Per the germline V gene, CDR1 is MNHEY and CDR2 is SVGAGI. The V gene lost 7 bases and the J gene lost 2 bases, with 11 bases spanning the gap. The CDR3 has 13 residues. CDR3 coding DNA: TGTGCCAGCACGGGTCGGCGTAACACTGAAGCTTTCTTT. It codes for CASTGRRNTEAFF.

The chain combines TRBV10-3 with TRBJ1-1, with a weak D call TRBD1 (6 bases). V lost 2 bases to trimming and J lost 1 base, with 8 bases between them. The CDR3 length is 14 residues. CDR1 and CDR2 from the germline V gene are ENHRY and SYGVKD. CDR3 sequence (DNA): TGTGCCATCAGTGAGGGACAGTCGAACACTGAAGCTTTCTTT. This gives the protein CAISEGQSNTEAFF.

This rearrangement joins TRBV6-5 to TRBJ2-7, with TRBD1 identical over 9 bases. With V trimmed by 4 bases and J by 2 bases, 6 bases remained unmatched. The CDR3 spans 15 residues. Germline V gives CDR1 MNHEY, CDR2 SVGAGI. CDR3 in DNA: TGTGCCAGCAGTTCAGGACAGGGGAGGACCTACGAGCAGTACTTC. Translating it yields CASSSGQGRTYEQYF.

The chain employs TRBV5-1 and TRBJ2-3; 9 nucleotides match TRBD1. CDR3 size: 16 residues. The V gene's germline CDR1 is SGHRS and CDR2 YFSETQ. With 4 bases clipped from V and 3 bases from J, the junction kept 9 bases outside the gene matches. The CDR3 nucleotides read TGCGCCAGCAGCGAGACCCGACAGGGGGTGACAGATACGCAGTATTTT. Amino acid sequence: CASSETRQGVTDTQYF. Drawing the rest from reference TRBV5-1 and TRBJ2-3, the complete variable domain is KAGVTQTPRYLIKTRGQQVTLSCSPISGHRSVSWYQQTPGQGLQFLFEYFSETQRNKGNFPGRFSGRQFSNSRSEMNVSTLELGDSALYLCASSETRQGVTDTQYFGPGTRLTVL.

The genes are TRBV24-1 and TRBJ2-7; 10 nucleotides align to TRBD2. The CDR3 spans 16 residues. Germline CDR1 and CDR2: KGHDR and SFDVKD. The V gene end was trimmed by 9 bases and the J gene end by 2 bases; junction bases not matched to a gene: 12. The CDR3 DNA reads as TGTGCCACCTCAGCGAGCGGGAGGGGAAGCCCCTACGAGCAGTACTTC. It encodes CATSASGRGSPYEQYF.

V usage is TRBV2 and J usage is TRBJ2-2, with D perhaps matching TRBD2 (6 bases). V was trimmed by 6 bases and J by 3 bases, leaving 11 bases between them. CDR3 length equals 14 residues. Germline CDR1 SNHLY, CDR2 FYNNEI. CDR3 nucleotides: TGTGCCAGCAGCATGCGGGGAGACACCGGGGAGCTGTTTTTT. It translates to CASSMRGDTGELFF.

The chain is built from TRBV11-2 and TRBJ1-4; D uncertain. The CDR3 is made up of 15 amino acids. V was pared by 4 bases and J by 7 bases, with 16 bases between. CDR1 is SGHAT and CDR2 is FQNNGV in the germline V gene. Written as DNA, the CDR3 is TGTGCCAGCAGCTCGTCAGGCGGGAAGGGTGAAAAACTGTTTTTT. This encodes CASSSSGGKGEKLFF.

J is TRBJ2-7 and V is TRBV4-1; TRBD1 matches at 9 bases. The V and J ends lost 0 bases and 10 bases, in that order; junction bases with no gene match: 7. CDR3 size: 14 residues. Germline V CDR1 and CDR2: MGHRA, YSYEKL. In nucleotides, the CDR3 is TGCGCCAGCAGCCAAGATGGGTGGACAGGGGATCAGTACTTC. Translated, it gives CASSQDGWTGDQYF.

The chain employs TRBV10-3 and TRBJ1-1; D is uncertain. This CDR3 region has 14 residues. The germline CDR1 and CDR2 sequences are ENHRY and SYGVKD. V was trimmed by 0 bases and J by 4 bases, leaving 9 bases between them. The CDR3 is CAISESSVGTEAFF. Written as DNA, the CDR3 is TGTGCCATCAGTGAGTCGTCAGTTGGCACTGAAGCTTTCTTT.

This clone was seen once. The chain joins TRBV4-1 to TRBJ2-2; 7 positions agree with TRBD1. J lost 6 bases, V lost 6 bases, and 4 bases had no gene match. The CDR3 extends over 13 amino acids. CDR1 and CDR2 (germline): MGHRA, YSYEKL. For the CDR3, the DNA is TGCGCCAGCAGTCAGGGGGTTCCCGGGGAGCTGTTTTTT. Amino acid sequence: CASSQGVPGELFF.

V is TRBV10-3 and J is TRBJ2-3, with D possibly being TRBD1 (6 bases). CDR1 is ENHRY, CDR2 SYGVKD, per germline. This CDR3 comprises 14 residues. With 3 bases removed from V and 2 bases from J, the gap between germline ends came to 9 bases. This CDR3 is CAISETGFTDTQYF. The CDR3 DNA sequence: TGTGCCATCAGTGAAACAGGGTTCACAGATACGCAGTATTTT.

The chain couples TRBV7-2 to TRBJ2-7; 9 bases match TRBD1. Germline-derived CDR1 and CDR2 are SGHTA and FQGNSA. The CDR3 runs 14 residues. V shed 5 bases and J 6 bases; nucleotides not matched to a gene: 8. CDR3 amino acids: CASSPRDRVSEQYF. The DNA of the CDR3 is TGTGCCAGCAGCCCGCGGGACAGGGTAAGCGAGCAGTACTTC. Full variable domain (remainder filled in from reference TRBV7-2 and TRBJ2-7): GAGVSQSPSNKVTEKGKDVELRCDPISGHTALYWYRQSLGQGLEFLIYFQGNSAPDKSGLPSDRFSAERTGGSVSTLTIQRTQQEDSAVYLCASSPRDRVSEQYFGPGTRLTVT.

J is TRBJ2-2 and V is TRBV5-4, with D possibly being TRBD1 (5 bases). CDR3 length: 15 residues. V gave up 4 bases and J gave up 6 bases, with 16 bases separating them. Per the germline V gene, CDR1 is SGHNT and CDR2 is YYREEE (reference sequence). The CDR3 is CASSLLAGSSGELFF. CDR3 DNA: TGTGCCAGCAGCCTTTTGGCAGGGTCATCCGGGGAGCTGTTTTTT.

The CDR3 DNA is TGTGCCTGGCGGGACTTTAACTACGAGCAGTACTTC. This encodes CAWRDFNYEQYF. The rearrangement uses TRBV30 and TRBJ2-7; weak D call: TRBD2 (6 bases). CDR1 is GTSNPN and CDR2 is SVGIG in the germline V gene (reference sequence). The CDR3 has 12 residues. Trimming took off 5 bases at V and 3 bases at J, with 11 bases between the two ends.